This TCR beta chain was recorded in a study of control samples from healthy donors and cancer patients. The data were produced by immunoSEQ multiplex PCR, yet TCRdb's version contains in-frame clones alone and is incomplete. The sample records fewer than 150,000 clones, 75% to 95% being singletons. Sequenced: blood. The receptor was isolated from a man in his late teens or twenties in good health.

CDR3 residues: CASSDQGGISDEQYV. For the CDR3, the DNA is TGTGCCAGCAGTGATCAGGGCGGGATATCGGACGAGCAGTACGTC. This chain links TRBV6-1 with TRBJ2-7; D might be TRBD2 (6 bases). V lost 3 bases and J 5 bases, leaving 17 bases between the germline ends. This CDR3 is built from 15 residues. Germline V gives CDR1 MNHNS, CDR2 SASEGT.